One sample yielded the 25 T cell receptor beta chains listed below, sequenced in a study of cytomegalovirus exposure and HLA in healthy donors. The PCR made use of 60 Vbeta and 13 Jbeta primers. Libraries were prepared by immunoSEQ multiplex PCR; TCRdb keeps only in-frame clonotypes and omits some of them. The data contain about 160,000 clones, approximately 84% of them singletons. The material sequenced was PBMCs. The receptors originated from a man younger than 35 in good health and CMV-seropositive.

This clone showed up just once. The rearrangement joins TRBV4-3 to TRBJ1-3, with a weak D call TRBD1 (5 bases). With 0 bases removed from V and 0 bases from J, the gap between germline ends came to 12 bases. The CDR3 is 17 amino acids. The germline V gene has CDR1 LGHNA and CDR2 YSLEER. The CDR3 here is CASSQDLLRVSGNTIYF. CDR3 bases: TGCGCCAGCAGCCAAGATCTTCTCAGGGTCTCTGGAAACACCATATATTTT.

This clone was observed once. V is TRBV11-2 and J is TRBJ2-2; a possible D gene is TRBD1 (5 bases). This CDR3 comprises 14 residues. Trimming took off 2 bases at V and 6 bases at J, with 10 bases between the two ends. Per germline, CDR1 SGHAT and CDR2 FQNNGV. The CDR3 coding sequence is TGTGCCAGCAGCTTATTAAGGGGTTCCGGGGAGCTGTTTTTT. It is translated as CASSLLRGSGELFF.

The J gene is TRBJ2-7, the V gene TRBV5-4; 7 bases agree with TRBD1. The germline V gene has CDR1 SGHNT and CDR2 YYREEE (reference sequence). CDR3 length: 16 residues. Trimming took 4 bases from V and 6 from J; bases not matched to a gene: 16. The CDR3 sequence: CASSPDPGTALGEQYF. The CDR3 nucleotides are TGTGCCAGCAGCCCGGACCCTGGGACAGCTTTGGGCGAGCAGTACTTC.

V and J are TRBV4-3 and TRBJ1-1; 7 positions match TRBD1. V trimming: 0 bases; J trimming: 7 bases; junction bases outside the gene matches: 5. CDR3 length equals 14 residues. Germline loops: CDR1 LGHNA, CDR2 YSLEER. As DNA, the CDR3 is TGCGCCAGCAGCCAAGATGGGACAGCCCTTGAAGCTTTCTTT. It is translated as CASSQDGTALEAFF.

There are a few counts of this clone. The chain links TRBV9 to TRBJ1-4; unclear D gene. CDR1 is SGDLS, CDR2 YYNGEE, per germline. This CDR3 comprises 17 residues. The germline V and J ends were trimmed by 0 bases and 5 bases, with 17 bases remaining between them. CDR3 nucleotides: TGTGCCAGCAGCGTAGGGAACGCCCGGGGAGGCAATGAAAAACTGTTTTTT. This encodes CASSVGNARGGNEKLFF. Full variable domain (missing parts from reference TRBV9 and TRBJ1-4): DSGVTQTPKHLITATGQRVTLRCSPRSGDLSVYWYQQSLDQGLQFLIQYYNGEERAKGNILERFSAQQFPDLHSELNLSSLELGDSALYFCASSVGNARGGNEKLFFGSGTQLSVL.

This rearrangement joins TRBV4-3 to TRBJ2-1; D gene unclear. There are 14 residues in the CDR3. With 1 base removed from V and 8 bases from J, the gap between germline ends came to 12 bases. Looked up from germline, CDR1 is LGHNA and CDR2 is YSLEER. In nucleotides, the CDR3 is TGCGCCAGCAGCCAAGGTAGTAGCTTCGATGAGCAGTTCTTC. It codes for CASSQGSSFDEQFF.

The rearrangement joins TRBV7-3 to TRBJ1-6, with 12 bases lining up with TRBD1. Germline CDR1 is SGHTA and CDR2 is FQGTGA. Trimming took 3 bases from V and 8 from J; bases not matched to a gene: 11. The CDR3 loop spans 18 amino acids. Here the CDR3 reads CASSFPPRGQGAYSPLHF. Here the CDR3 DNA reads TGTGCCAGCAGCTTCCCACCTAGGGGACAGGGGGCGTATTCACCCCTCCACTTT.

J is TRBJ2-7 and V is TRBV10-3; 9 positions match TRBD2. Per germline, CDR1 ENHRY and CDR2 SYGVKD. Trimming cost V 0 bases and J 5 bases; bases outside gene matches: 5. The CDR3 totals 15 residues. The CDR3 protein is CAISESNSGGDEQYF. In nucleotides, the CDR3 is TGTGCCATCAGTGAGTCTAATAGCGGGGGAGACGAGCAGTACTTC.

Only a few counts were recorded for this clone. The junction differs from germline at one of its ends, possibly a read error. The chain couples TRBV2 to TRBJ1-5; tentative D call: TRBD1 (5 bases). In germline, CDR1 is SNHLY, CDR2 FYNNEI. CDR3 size: 14 residues. CDR3 sequence: CASSSQGINQAQHF. The CDR3 DNA is TGTGCCAGCAGTTCCCAGGGTATCAATCAGGCCCAGCATTTT.

The chain recombines TRBV4-3 with TRBJ2-1; the D gene is possibly TRBD2 (5 bases). V was trimmed by 6 bases and J by 0 bases, leaving 15 bases between them. This CDR3 comprises 16 residues. CDR1 is LGHNA, CDR2 YSLEER, per germline. Here the CDR3 reads CASRGSAENSYNEQFF. CDR3 coding DNA: TGCGCCAGCAGAGGGAGTGCGGAGAACTCCTACAATGAGCAGTTCTTC.

J is TRBJ1-3 and V is TRBV9; 9 nucleotides agree with TRBD1. With 3 bases clipped from V and 1 base from J, the junction kept 8 bases outside the gene matches. Germline assignment: CDR1 SGDLS and CDR2 YYNGEE. The CDR3 has 17 amino acids. The CDR3 DNA follows: TGTGCCAGCAGCGCCTCTCATGGGACAGGGTCTGGAAACACCATATATTTT. Amino acid sequence: CASSASHGTGSGNTIYF.

This sequence joins TRBV6-6 and TRBJ1-1, with a weak D call TRBD1 (5 bases). The CDR3 length is 12 residues. CDR1 and CDR2 from the germline V gene are MNHNY and SVGAGI (reference sequence). V was clipped by 7 bases and J by 8 bases, with 14 bases between them. The CDR3 nucleotides read TGTGCCAGCACCCTTACCGGGGGAGAAGCTTTCTTT. Translated: CASTLTGGEAFF.

The V gene is TRBV5-1, the J gene TRBJ2-2; 8 bases agree with TRBD1. Losses at the gene ends were 10 bases for V and 4 bases for J; bases not matched to a gene: 9. CDR3 length: 14 amino acids. Germline-derived CDR1 and CDR2 are SGHRS and YFSETQ. CDR3 sequence: CASGETGVTGELFF. CDR3 bases: TGCGCCTCGGGCGAGACAGGGGTCACCGGGGAGCTGTTTTTT.

The sample holds one count of this clone. The chain uses TRBV4-3 and TRBJ1-2; D might be TRBD1 (5 bases). Germline lookup yields CDR1 LGHNA and CDR2 YSLEER. The CDR3 consists of 16 residues. V was trimmed by 0 bases and J by 8 bases, leaving 19 bases between them. CDR3 bases: TGCGCCAGCAGCCAAGATCGTGGAGGGACTCACCTCGGCTACACCTTC. Its translation: CASSQDRGGTHLGYTF.

The genes are TRBV7-9 and TRBJ2-5; 13 bases align to TRBD2. V lost 2 bases, J lost 3 bases, and 0 bases stayed unmatched. The CDR3 totals 15 residues. Germline V gene lookup returns CDR1 SEHNR and CDR2 FQNEAQ (reference sequence). In DNA, the CDR3 is TGTGCCAGCAGCTTAACTAGCGGGGGGGAAGAGACCCAGTACTTC. Encoded protein: CASSLTSGGEETQYF.

This chain connects TRBV2 to TRBJ1-1; D is ambiguous. The CDR3 has 13 amino acids. The germline CDR1 and CDR2 sequences are SNHLY and FYNNEI. The ends were cut back, 10 bases at V and 0 bases at J, with 12 bases in the middle. CDR3 protein: CANPAEVNTEAFF. CDR3 nucleotide sequence: TGTGCCAACCCTGCCGAGGTGAACACTGAAGCTTTCTTT.

This chain joins TRBV27 and TRBJ1-2; 7 positions match TRBD1. The ends lost 10 bases at V and 7 bases at J; junction bases unmatched: 6. The CDR3 extends over 11 amino acids. Germline V gives CDR1 MNHEY, CDR2 SMNVEV (reference sequence). CDR3 in amino acids: CAIYTGVGYTF. CDR3 sequence (DNA): TGTGCCATCTATACAGGGGTTGGCTACACCTTC.

The V and J genes are TRBV7-8 and TRBJ1-6; a weak D match, TRBD1 (5 bases). CDR1 and CDR2 (germline): SGHVS, FQNEAQ. Trimming pared 6 bases from V and 6 bases from J, leaving 6 bases between. The CDR3 has 12 amino acids. The CDR3 DNA is TGTGCCAGCAGGGGGGGTAATTCACCCCTCCACTTT. Encoded protein: CASRGGNSPLHF.

V gene TRBV29-1 combines with J gene TRBJ2-3; 14 bases are a match to TRBD2. The germline V gene encodes CDR1 SQVTM and CDR2 ANQGSEA. The CDR3 consists of 15 residues. The trim removed 3 bases at V and 7 bases at J, leaving 6 bases unmatched. The CDR3 bases are TGCAGCGTTGACCCCGGGACTAGCGGGGGTAATACGCAGTATTTT. This codes for CSVDPGTSGGNTQYF.

The V gene is TRBV5-6, the J gene TRBJ1-2; 9 bases are shared with TRBD1. Germline-derived CDR1 and CDR2 are SGHDT and YYEEEE. There are 13 residues in the CDR3. With V trimmed by 7 bases and J by 2 bases, 3 bases remained unmatched. The CDR3: CASEGQGNYGYTF. Written as DNA, the CDR3 is TGTGCCAGCGAGGGACAGGGAAACTATGGCTACACCTTC.

The chain recombines TRBV27 with TRBJ2-1, with D possibly TRBD1 on 5 matching bases. V was pared by 5 bases and J by 4 bases, with 15 bases between. The length of the CDR3 is 15 residues. Germline CDR1 reads MNHEY; CDR2 reads SMNVEV (reference sequence). CDR3 region: CASSPTGSGYNEQFF. In DNA, the CDR3 is TGTGCCAGCAGTCCCACAGGCTCGGGTTACAATGAGCAGTTCTTC.

The chain employs TRBV9 and TRBJ2-3; no firm D call. The CDR3 totals 15 residues. Germline V gene lookup returns CDR1 SGDLS and CDR2 YYNGEE. Trimming removed 2 bases at V and 0 bases at J, with 10 bases between. This CDR3 reads CASSVTRMSTDTQYF. The CDR3 DNA reads as TGTGCCAGCAGCGTTACTCGAATGAGCACAGATACGCAGTATTTT.

V is TRBV19 and J is TRBJ1-2; weak D call: TRBD1 (6 bases). CDR1 LNHDA and CDR2 SQIVND come from the germline V gene (reference sequence). The CDR3 is made up of 16 amino acids. Trimming took off 6 bases at V and 6 bases at J, with 23 bases between the two ends. CDR3 bases: TGTGCCAGTAGACCCGGGACACCAATCGGAGGTCATGGCTACACCTTC. Its protein product is CASRPGTPIGGHGYTF. The full variable domain, its missing parts supplied by reference TRBV19 and TRBJ1-2, is DGGITQSPKYLFRKEGQNVTLSCEQNLNHDAMYWYRQDPGQGLRLIYYSQIVNDFQKGDIAEGYSVSREKKESFPLTVTSAQKNPTAFYLCASRPGTPIGGHGYTFGSGTRLTVV.

Turning to this clone: Other DNA sequences in the sample encode the same CDR3. The chain recombines TRBV7-2 with TRBJ1-1; TRBD1 agrees at 7 bases. J was trimmed by 2 bases and V by 5 bases; bases with no gene match: 5. The CDR3 consists of 14 residues. Germline CDR1 SGHTA, CDR2 FQGNSA. The CDR3 loop reads CASSLGQTNTEAFF. The DNA of the CDR3 is TGTGCCAGCAGCCTGGGACAGACTAACACTGAAGCTTTCTTT.

The chain has TRBV6-6 and TRBJ1-2; 10 bases map to TRBD1. CDR1 and CDR2 from the germline V gene are MNHNY and SVGAGI (reference sequence). This CDR3 is built from 15 residues. With 7 bases clipped from V and 5 bases from J, the junction kept 10 bases outside the gene matches. CDR3 loop: CASKSGTGVGYGYTF. CDR3 nucleotides: TGTGCCAGCAAAAGCGGGACAGGGGTCGGGTATGGCTACACCTTC.